This is a list of T cell receptor beta chains from one sample in a study of glioma-infiltrating T cells after dendritic cell vaccination. Using immunoSEQ multiplex PCR, the repertoire was profiled, and TCRdb retains in-frame clones only, with some absent. Here the sample spans some 100,000 clones, about 79% being singletons. The sample consisted of blood, taken before dendritic cell vaccination. These receptors were taken from a human donor with glioblastoma. CDR3s include the opening cysteine and the closing phenylalanine or tryptophan. D genes are given only for firm matches. Expanded clones get a size class; other rows say once, few or many, or leave the size out.

clone_size d_call j_call v_call cdr3_nt cdr3_aa
- TRBD2 TRBJ2-5 TRBV19 TGTGCCAGTAGTACCGGAGGTAGCGGGAGTGAAGGGACCCAGTACTTC CASSTGGSGSEGTQYF
- - TRBJ1-2 TRBV11-2 TGTGCCAGCAGCTTATCGGGGAACTATGGCTACACCTTC CASSLSGNYGYTF
- TRBD1 TRBJ2-1 TRBV5-1 TGCGCCAGCAGCCCTAGGACAGGGCTAAATGAGCAGTTCTTC CASSPRTGLNEQFF
- - TRBJ2-7 TRBV2 TGTGCCAGTGGCCTGGGGGCGGGGGTCTACGAGCAGTACTTC CASGLGAGVYEQYF
- - TRBJ1-2 TRBV5-4 TGTGCCAGCAGCTTGGACAGGAGTGGCTATGGCTACACCTTC CASSLDRSGYGYTF
- - TRBJ2-2 TRBV15 TGTGCCACCAGCAGAGATTCGACCGGGGAGCTGTTTTTT CATSRDSTGELFF
- TRBD1 TRBJ2-3 TRBV5-1 TGCGCCAGCAGTTCTACTCCCGGGACAGGGGGCGCGCAGTATTTT CASSSTPGTGGAQYF
- TRBD1 TRBJ1-2 TRBV15 TGTGCCACCAGCGAACCGGGACAGGGGGCTTGGGGCTACACCTTC CATSEPGQGAWGYTF
- TRBD1 TRBJ1-6 TRBV19 TGTGCCAGTAGTCCCGGGACAGTTGGCGCTTCACCCCTCCACTTT CASSPGTVGASPLHF
- TRBD2 TRBJ2-1 TRBV28 TGTGCCAGCAGTTTATTAGGACTAGCGGGTCGGCATGAGCAGTTCTTC CASSLLGLAGRHEQFF
few TRBD2 TRBJ2-3 TRBV11-3 TGTGCCAGCAGCCAATGGGTAGCTAGCGGGGGGAATGCAGATACGCAGTATTTT CASSQWVASGGNADTQYF
- TRBD2 TRBJ2-3 TRBV30 TGTGCCTGGAGTTATGGGGGACTAGCGGCCCCGACAGATACGCAGTATTTT CAWSYGGLAAPTDTQYF
- - TRBJ1-1 TRBV7-8 TGTGCCAGCAGCCCAACATCGGGACACCTAGTTGAAGCTTTCTTT CASSPTSGHLVEAFF
- - TRBJ1-1 TRBV7-9 TGTGCCAGCAGCTTGAGGCCAGTCAGTTTGAACACTGAAGCTTTCTTT CASSLRPVSLNTEAFF
- TRBD1 TRBJ1-2 TRBV16 TGTGCCAGCAGCTACGACAGGGGGCAAGGCTACACCTTC CASSYDRGQGYTF
few TRBD1 TRBJ2-7 TRBV18 TGTGCCAGCTCATCCGGACAGGGGGTTTACGAGCAGTACTTC CASSSGQGVYEQYF
- TRBD1 TRBJ2-1 TRBV18 TGTGCCAGCTCACCACTGGGACAGGGTTCCTACAATGAGCAGTTCTTC CASSPLGQGSYNEQFF
once - TRBJ1-2 TRBV6-1 TGTGCCAGCACGTTTACCCGGGAGAACTATGGCTACACCTTC CASTFTRENYGYTF
medium-sized - TRBJ1-3 TRBV7-9 TGTGCCAGCAGCTTCCTTGAGGGAAACACCATATATTTT CASSFLEGNTIYF
- TRBD1 TRBJ1-1 TRBV5-1 TGCGCCAGCAGCAGGAACAGGGGTGGAAACACTGAAGCTTTCTTT CASSRNRGGNTEAFF
few - TRBJ2-5 TRBV7-9 TGTGCCAGCACGAGGCGACCCCAAGAGACCCAGTACTTC CASTRRPQETQYF
- - TRBJ1-2 TRBV11-2 TGTGCCAGCGCACTGGATAGGGGAATCGGGGGTAACTATGGCTACACCTTC CASALDRGIGGNYGYTF
- - TRBJ2-3 TRBV9 TGTGCCAGCAGCGTAGGGATTAGCGCGTTGTCCGCAGATACGCAGTATTTT CASSVGISALSADTQYF
- TRBD2 TRBJ2-1 TRBV7-3 TGTGCCAGCAGCCCCGGGACTAGCGGCAATGAGCAGTTCTTC CASSPGTSGNEQFF
- - TRBJ2-3 TRBV6-1 TGTGCCAGCAGAACTAGTGGCACAGATACGCAGTATTTT CASRTSGTDTQYF
- - TRBJ2-2 TRBV5-1 TGCGCCAGCAGCTTGGACGGGGGTTTCACCGGGGAGCTGTTTTTT CASSLDGGFTGELFF
few - TRBJ1-3 TRBV2 TGTGCCAGCCTGGAGAGCTCTGGAAACACCATATATTTT CASLESSGNTIYF
- - TRBJ2-6 TRBV6-5 TGTGCCAGCAGTCCACAGGGATCTGGGGCCAACGTCCTGACTTTC CASSPQGSGANVLTF
few - TRBJ1-2 TRBV6-5 TGTGCCAGCAGTTACTCGAGGGCGGAGTTGAGGGGCTACACCTTC CASSYSRAELRGYTF